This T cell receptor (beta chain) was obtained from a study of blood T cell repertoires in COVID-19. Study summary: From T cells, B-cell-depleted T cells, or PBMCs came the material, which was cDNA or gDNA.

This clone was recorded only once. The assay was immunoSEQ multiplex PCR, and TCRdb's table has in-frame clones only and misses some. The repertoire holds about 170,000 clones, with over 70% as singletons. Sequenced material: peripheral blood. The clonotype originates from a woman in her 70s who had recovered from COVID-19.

CDR3 sequence (DNA): TGTGCCAGCAGTTACTCTGCGGCTAGCGTGGGCGGGGAGCTGTTTTTT. It is translated as CASSYSAASVGGELFF. The rearrangement joins TRBV6-6 to TRBJ2-2; tentative D call: TRBD2 (6 bases). Germline CDR1 reads MNHNY; CDR2 reads SVGAGI (reference sequence). CDR3 size: 16 residues. Trimming pared 0 bases from V and 7 bases from J, leaving 15 bases between.